A single sample is the source of the 32 T cell receptor beta chains below, sequenced in a study of blood T cell repertoires in COVID-19. The method was immunoSEQ multiplex PCR; TCRdb's version includes in-frame clones alone and lacks a portion of them. This table has about 75,000 clones, 90% appearing once. The specimen was peripheral blood. These receptors were obtained from a human donor in a cohort sampled during active COVID-19.

The CDR3 here is CAIRGGSGDNEQFF. Here the CDR3 DNA reads TGTGCCATCCGGGGGGGTAGCGGGGACAATGAGCAGTTCTTC. The V gene is TRBV10-3, the J gene TRBJ2-1; 8 nucleotides agree with TRBD2. In germline, CDR1 is ENHRY, CDR2 SYGVKD. V lost 8 bases and J lost 5; bases outside the gene matches: 8. The CDR3 has 14 amino acids.

This chain uses TRBV6-5 with TRBJ1-1; TRBD1 agrees at 10 bases. The CDR3 consists of 15 residues. Germline trimming cut 4 bases from V and 4 bases from J; bases unmatched to any gene: 6. From germline, CDR1 is MNHEY and CDR2 SVGAGI. DNA for the CDR3: TGTGCCAGCAGTTGGGACAGGGGATCGTTCACTGAAGCTTTCTTT. Protein product: CASSWDRGSFTEAFF.

The rearrangement links TRBV5-1 to TRBJ2-1; D gene uncertain. CDR1 is SGHRS and CDR2 is YFSETQ in the germline V gene. Trimming took 4 bases from V and 5 from J, leaving 16 bases between them. The CDR3 runs to 15 residues. As DNA, the CDR3 is TGCGCCAGCAGCACTTACAGAACCTCTGACAATGAGCAGTTCTTC. Translating it yields CASSTYRTSDNEQFF.

J is TRBJ2-1 and V is TRBV7-9; 8 nucleotides align to TRBD2. CDR3 length: 14 residues. Germline-derived CDR1 and CDR2 are SEHNR and FQNEAQ (reference sequence). The V gene end was trimmed by 2 bases and the J gene end by 8 bases; junction bases not matched to a gene: 5. The CDR3 here is CASSLTGGQYEQFF. DNA for the CDR3: TGTGCCAGCAGCTTAACGGGGGGGCAGTATGAGCAGTTCTTC.

The J gene is TRBJ2-2, the V gene TRBV28; 8 nucleotides line up with TRBD2. This CDR3 spans 15 amino acids. With 6 bases clipped from V and 8 bases from J, the junction kept 11 bases outside the gene matches. Germline CDR1 and CDR2: MDHEN and SYDVKM. The CDR3, as DNA: TGTGCCAGCAGACCGAGCCGGGGGGGCACGGGGGAGCTGTTTTTT. This gives the protein CASRPSRGGTGELFF.

V and J are TRBV7-9 and TRBJ2-3; 7 bases agree with TRBD1. After removal of 7 bases from V and 0 bases from J, the junction contained 4 bases not matched to a gene. Germline CDR1 is SEHNR and CDR2 is FQNEAQ (reference sequence). The CDR3 loop spans 14 amino acids. The CDR3 sequence: CASIQTGSTDTQYF. CDR3 nucleotides: TGTGCCAGCATACAGACAGGGAGCACAGATACGCAGTATTTT.

Here the CDR3 reads CASSIAGWELFF. CDR3 sequence (DNA): TGTGCCAGTAGTATAGCAGGGTGGGAGCTGTTTTTT. This sequence joins TRBV19 and TRBJ2-2; tentatively, D is TRBD1 (5 bases). The CDR3 is 12 amino acids. Trimming took 1 base from V and 9 from J, leaving 6 bases between them. Germline V gene data show CDR1 as LNHDA and CDR2 as SQIVND (reference sequence).

This rearrangement joins TRBV28 to TRBJ1-5; possibly TRBD1 for D (5 bases). This CDR3 has 15 amino acids. Trimming took 10 bases from V and 4 from J, leaving 20 bases between them. Germline V CDR1 and CDR2: MDHEN, SYDVKM. The CDR3 coding sequence is TGTGCCACCGTCACTGACAGTACTCTTAATCAGCCCCAGCATTTT. Translating it yields CATVTDSTLNQPQHF.

The chain is built from TRBV25-1 and TRBJ1-1; 8 bases are a match to TRBD1. The CDR3 length is 15 residues. Germline CDR1 and CDR2: MGHDK and SYGVNS. Losses at the gene ends were 3 bases for V and 1 base for J; bases not matched to a gene: 4. CDR3 residues: CASSDPGQANTEAFF. DNA for the CDR3: TGTGCCAGCAGTGACCCGGGACAGGCGAACACTGAAGCTTTCTTT.

This chain connects TRBV5-4 to TRBJ2-3; no firm D call. This CDR3 spans 14 amino acids. Germline assignment: CDR1 SGHNT and CDR2 YYREEE (reference sequence). The V end lost 4 bases, the J end lost 4 bases, and 13 bases lay between the germline ends. The CDR3 nucleotides read TGTGCCAGCAGCCCTGGCCTTCTCTCAGATACGCAGTATTTT. It encodes CASSPGLLSDTQYF.

DNA of the CDR3: TGTGCCAGCTCACCAGGGTTAAAACAGCCTAGCACAGATACGCAGTATTTT. It encodes CASSPGLKQPSTDTQYF. The V and J genes are TRBV18 and TRBJ2-3; D unresolved. The CDR3 consists of 17 residues. Germline V lookup: CDR1 KGHSH, CDR2 LQKENI. V lost 2 bases and J 0 bases, leaving 15 bases between the germline ends. The variable domain in full, completed from reference TRBV18 and TRBJ2-3, reads NAGVMQNPRHLVRRRGQEARLRCSPMKGHSHVYWYRQLPEEGLKFMVYLQKENIIDESGMPKERFSAEFPKEGPSILRIQQVVRGDSAAYFCASSPGLKQPSTDTQYFGPGTRLTVL.

The V gene is TRBV6-2 or TRBV6-3, the J gene TRBJ2-3; tentative D call: TRBD2 (5 bases). The germline V gene has CDR1 MNHEY and CDR2 SVGEGT. V lost 2 bases to trimming and J lost 1 base, with 10 bases between them. This CDR3 is built from 15 residues. The CDR3, as DNA: TGTGCCAGCAGTTACGGGCGGCGGGGCACAGATACGCAGTATTTT. Its translation is CASSYGRRGTDTQYF.

The chain is built from TRBV4-3 and TRBJ1-4; D gene uncertain. The V gene's germline CDR1 is LGHNA and CDR2 YSLEER. The CDR3 is 15 amino acids. V was trimmed by 0 bases and J by 0 bases, leaving 5 bases between them. The CDR3: CASSQDSATNEKLFF. In nucleotides, the CDR3 is TGCGCCAGCAGCCAAGATAGTGCAACTAATGAAAAACTGTTTTTT.

The chain has TRBV3-1 (or the pseudogene TRBV3-2) and TRBJ1-4; D ambiguous. Germline V gene sequence: CDR1 LGHDT, CDR2 YNNKEL (reference sequence). Trimming took 3 bases from V and 7 from J, leaving 3 bases between them. The length of the CDR3 is 11 residues. DNA for the CDR3: TGTGCCAGCAGCCAGGCTGAAAAACTGTTTTTT. Residues: CASSQAEKLFF.

The table lists this clone with a count of one. V and J are TRBV19 and TRBJ2-7, with a weak D call TRBD2 (6 bases). This CDR3 contains 15 residues. Germline CDR1 and CDR2: LNHDA and SQIVND (reference sequence). Trimming took 3 bases from V and 5 from J, leaving 17 bases between them. CDR3 DNA sequence: TGTGCCAGTAGTATGGGGGGTAGAGGGGCCAACGAGCAGTACTTC. Translating gives CASSMGGRGANEQYF.

The chain has TRBV2 and TRBJ1-5; 10 bases are a match to TRBD1. After removal of 5 bases from V and 4 bases from J, the junction contained 5 bases not matched to a gene. This CDR3 has 15 amino acids. Germline assignment: CDR1 SNHLY and CDR2 FYNNEI. The chain's CDR3 is CASSSRTGGNQPQHF. CDR3 nucleotides: TGTGCCAGCAGTTCTCGGACAGGGGGAAATCAGCCCCAGCATTTT. Looking up the rest from reference TRBV2 and TRBJ1-5 gives the full variable domain: EPEVTQTPSHQVTQMGQEVILRCVPISNHLYFYWYRQILGQKVEFLVSFYNNEISEKSEIFDDQFSVERPDGSNFTLKIRSTKLEDSAMYFCASSSRTGGNQPQHFGDGTRLSIL.

The chain joins TRBV4-3 to TRBJ2-2; 7 bases are shared with TRBD1. With V trimmed by 5 bases and J by 3 bases, 9 bases remained unmatched. The CDR3 loop spans 16 amino acids. Germline lookup yields CDR1 LGHNA and CDR2 YSLEER. The CDR3 protein is CASSRNRGKDTGELFF. The CDR3 region has the DNA TGCGCCAGCAGCAGGAACAGGGGAAAAGACACCGGGGAGCTGTTTTTT.

V and J are TRBV28 and TRBJ2-5, with 9 bases matching TRBD1. V lost 6 bases to trimming and J lost 5 bases; unmatched junction nucleotides: 16. This CDR3 comprises 17 residues. The germline CDR1 and CDR2 sequences are MDHEN and SYDVKM. The CDR3 here is CASRTPGTGGWGETQYF. The DNA for the CDR3 is TGTGCCAGCAGGACCCCTGGTACAGGGGGCTGGGGGGAGACCCAGTACTTC.

The chain joins TRBV19 to TRBJ2-3; 9 nucleotides line up with TRBD1. This CDR3 has 16 amino acids. Germline V gives CDR1 LNHDA, CDR2 SQIVND (reference sequence). The V gene end was trimmed by 6 bases and the J gene end by 6 bases; junction bases not matched to a gene: 13. CDR3: CASSNGQGRSRDTQYF. The CDR3 nucleotides are TGTGCCAGTAGCAACGGACAGGGGAGATCCCGGGATACGCAGTATTTT.

The chain is built from TRBV12-3 or TRBV12-4 and TRBJ1-2, with a weak D call TRBD1 (6 bases). This CDR3 is 13 amino acids long. V dropped 4 bases and J dropped 3 bases, with 9 bases sitting between them. CDR3 residues: CASSSTGDYGYTF. The CDR3 nucleotides are TGTGCCAGCAGTTCGACAGGTGACTATGGCTACACCTTC.

The chain joins TRBV28 to TRBJ2-7; a weak D match, TRBD2 (5 bases). The CDR3 runs to 11 residues. The V end lost 7 bases, the J end lost 8 bases, and 12 bases lay between the germline ends. Germline V gene lookup returns CDR1 MDHEN and CDR2 SYDVKM. This CDR3 is CASTLTGKQYF. Here the CDR3 DNA reads TGTGCCAGCACCCTTACGGGGAAGCAGTACTTC.

The chain uses TRBV2 and TRBJ2-1; perhaps TRBD2 as D (7 bases). The CDR3 is 12 residues long. V lost 4 bases and J 9 bases, leaving 10 bases between the germline ends. Germline V gives CDR1 SNHLY, CDR2 FYNNEI. For the CDR3, the DNA is TGTGCCAGCAGTGGAGGGGGGGGTGAGCAGTTCTTC. This translates into CASSGGGGEQFF. The whole variable domain, remainder taken from reference TRBV2 and TRBJ2-1, is EPEVTQTPSHQVTQMGQEVILRCVPISNHLYFYWYRQILGQKVEFLVSFYNNEISEKSEIFDDQFSVERPDGSNFTLKIRSTKLEDSAMYFCASSGGGGEQFFGPGTRLTVL.

The chain carries TRBV27 and TRBJ2-7; the D is unclear. Germline V gives CDR1 MNHEY, CDR2 SMNVEV (reference sequence). With 2 bases removed from V and 4 bases from J, the gap between germline ends came to 9 bases. There are 13 residues in the CDR3. CDR3 sequence reads: CASSLNGQYEQYF. CDR3 in DNA: TGTGCCAGCAGTTTAAATGGCCAGTACGAGCAGTACTTC.

V and J are TRBV4-1 and TRBJ2-1; TRBD2 matches 9 bases. The CDR3 runs 15 residues. The V gene end was trimmed by 4 bases and the J gene end by 6 bases; junction bases not matched to a gene: 7. Germline lookup yields CDR1 MGHRA and CDR2 YSYEKL. The CDR3 reads CASSLPSGTINEQFF. The CDR3, as DNA: TGCGCCAGCAGCCTGCCTAGCGGGACGATCAATGAGCAGTTCTTC.

This clone was seen once. This rearrangement joins TRBV11-2 to TRBJ2-1, with D unclear. Germline V gene data show CDR1 as SGHAT and CDR2 as FQNNGV. With 0 bases removed from V and 1 base from J, the gap between germline ends came to 7 bases. The CDR3 runs 15 residues. CDR3 nucleotide sequence: TGTGCCAGCAGCTTAGAGCGGTTATCCTACAATGAGCAGTTCTTC. The encoded protein is CASSLERLSYNEQFF.

V and J are TRBV18 and TRBJ2-2; D remains ambiguous. Germline V gene lookup returns CDR1 KGHSH and CDR2 LQKENI. V shed 2 bases and J shed 4 bases, with 5 bases lying between them. The CDR3 is 13 residues long. The CDR3 DNA is TGTGCCAGCTCACCATCTAGCACCGGGGAGCTGTTTTTT. Its protein is CASSPSSTGELFF.

This sequence joins TRBV13 and TRBJ2-1; perhaps TRBD2 as D (6 bases). This CDR3 has 15 residues. The germline V and J ends were trimmed by 4 bases and 3 bases, with 13 bases remaining between them. Germline loops: CDR1 PRHDT, CDR2 FYEKMQ (reference sequence). CDR3 bases: TGTGCCAGCAGCTCCCGGGACTCACTCTACAATGAGCAGTTCTTC. It specifies CASSSRDSLYNEQFF.

The rearrangement uses TRBV30 and TRBJ2-2; D is ambiguous. This CDR3 has 14 amino acids. V lost 2 bases to trimming and J lost 1 base, with 8 bases between them. Germline CDR1 reads GTSNPN; CDR2 reads SVGIG (reference sequence). CDR3 in DNA: TGTGCCTGGAGTCCTCAGATGAACACCGGGGAGCTGTTTTTT. Translation: CAWSPQMNTGELFF.

The rearrangement links TRBV10-2 to TRBJ1-2; D is unclear. The CDR3 loop spans 11 amino acids. CDR1 is WSHSY, CDR2 SAAADI, per germline. Trimming took off 7 bases at V and 1 base at J, with 4 bases between the two ends. DNA of the CDR3: TGCGCCAGCAAACTTAACTATGGCTACACCTTC. It translates to CASKLNYGYTF.

This clone was recorded only once. CDR3 in DNA: TGTGCCAGCAGCCAAGTGTCACGACTCGGCACAGATACGCAGTATTTT. Protein product: CASSQVSRLGTDTQYF. This rearrangement joins TRBV3-1 (or the pseudogene TRBV3-2) to TRBJ2-3; D not resolved. The CDR3 consists of 16 residues. Trimming removed 1 base at V and 1 base at J, with 12 bases between. Looked up from germline, CDR1 is LGHDT and CDR2 is YNNKEL (reference sequence).

This sequence joins TRBV28 and TRBJ2-1, with 10 bases identical to TRBD2. With 3 bases clipped from V and 5 bases from J, the junction kept 4 bases outside the gene matches. The CDR3 is 15 amino acids. CDR1 and CDR2 (germline): MDHEN, SYDVKM. DNA of the CDR3: TGTGCCAGCAGTTTCAGCGGGAGGGCAAACAATGAGCAGTTCTTC. Protein: CASSFSGRANNEQFF. Full variable domain (missing parts from reference TRBV28 and TRBJ2-1): DVKVTQSSRYLVKRTGEKVFLECVQDMDHENMFWYRQDPGLGLRLIYFSYDVKMKEKGDIPEGYSVSREKKERFSLILESASTNQTSMYLCASSFSGRANNEQFFGPGTRLTVL.

The rearrangement uses TRBV28 and TRBJ2-1; 8 nucleotides align to TRBD2. J gave up 7 bases and V 7 bases, and 12 bases lay outside the gene matches. Germline assignment: CDR1 MDHEN and CDR2 SYDVKM. The CDR3 extends over 15 amino acids. The CDR3 protein is CASNPGGVSGNEQFF. The CDR3 nucleotides read TGTGCCAGCAATCCCGGGGGGGTTTCCGGGAATGAGCAGTTCTTC.